A selection of T cell receptor beta chains follows, all from one sample in a study of cytomegalovirus exposure and HLA in healthy donors. Profiling relied on immunoSEQ multiplex PCR, and the TCRdb table lists in-frame clones only, not all of them. Among around 110,000 clones, about 79% were seen once, and the ten largest hold about 4.5%. The sequencing sample was made of PBMCs. The receptors shown here come from a man aged 25-40 years in good health and CMV-seropositive. CDR3s include the opening cysteine and the closing phenylalanine or tryptophan. The order of the fields is CDR3 length, D gene, clone size, J gene, V gene, CDR3 DNA, CDR3 protein. A D gene is named only where the DNA matches it firmly. The size field is filled for only some rows; it gives once, few, many or a size class.

cdr3_length: 18
d_call: TRBD2
clone_size: NA
j_call: TRBJ2-3
v_call: TRBV4-3
cdr3_nt: TGCGCCAGCAGCCAGGCCGAACTAGCGGGGGAAAGCACAGATACGCAGTATTTT
cdr3_aa: CASSQAELAGESTDTQYF

cdr3_length: 16
d_call: NA
clone_size: few
j_call: TRBJ2-2
v_call: TRBV4-2
cdr3_nt: TGTGCCAGCAGCTCATTGGCGGGGTCGAACACCGGGGAGCTGTTTTTT
cdr3_aa: CASSSLAGSNTGELFF

cdr3_length: 16
d_call: TRBD2
clone_size: NA
j_call: TRBJ2-1
v_call: TRBV5-1
cdr3_nt: TGCGCCAGCAGCGTAGGACTAGCGGGTCTTTACAATGAGCAGTTCTTC
cdr3_aa: CASSVGLAGLYNEQFF

cdr3_length: 15
d_call: TRBD2
clone_size: NA
j_call: TRBJ2-3
v_call: TRBV10-3
cdr3_nt: TGTGCCATCAGACTAGCGGGGGCCAGCACAGATACGCAGTATTTT
cdr3_aa: CAIRLAGASTDTQYF

cdr3_length: 15
d_call: NA
clone_size: NA
j_call: TRBJ1-1
v_call: TRBV6-5
cdr3_nt: TGTGCCATCAGAGCGTGGGGGGTAGGGAACACTGAAGCTTTCTTT
cdr3_aa: CAIRAWGVGNTEAFF

cdr3_length: 18
d_call: TRBD2
clone_size: NA
j_call: TRBJ2-3
v_call: TRBV7-2
cdr3_nt: TGTGCCAGCAGCTACTTACCGGGACTAGCGTCTAGCACAGATACGCAGTATTTT
cdr3_aa: CASSYLPGLASSTDTQYF

cdr3_length: 15
d_call: TRBD1
clone_size: few
j_call: TRBJ1-1
v_call: TRBV2
cdr3_nt: TGTGCCAGCAGAGAGAGACAGGGTGTGGACACTGAAGCTTTCTTT
cdr3_aa: CASRERQGVDTEAFF

cdr3_length: 12
d_call: NA
clone_size: once
j_call: TRBJ1-1
v_call: TRBV29-1
cdr3_nt: TGCAGCGTTGATAAGGGGTACACTGAAGCTTTCTTT
cdr3_aa: CSVDKGYTEAFF

cdr3_length: 14
d_call: NA
clone_size: NA
j_call: TRBJ2-1
v_call: TRBV27
cdr3_nt: TGTGCCAGCAGTTTACTAGTGCCTCCCAATGAGCAGTTCTTC
cdr3_aa: CASSLLVPPNEQFF

cdr3_length: 13
d_call: TRBD1
clone_size: NA
j_call: TRBJ1-1
v_call: TRBV7-9
cdr3_nt: TGTGCCACCAACAAACAGGGGGCAACTGAAGCTTTCTTT
cdr3_aa: CATNKQGATEAFF

cdr3_length: 14
d_call: NA
clone_size: NA
j_call: TRBJ2-1
v_call: TRBV5-1
cdr3_nt: TGCGCCAGCAGCTTGGAAGGGACTTACAATGAGCAGTTCTTC
cdr3_aa: CASSLEGTYNEQFF

cdr3_length: 18
d_call: TRBD2
clone_size: NA
j_call: TRBJ2-5
v_call: TRBV18
cdr3_nt: TGTGCCAGCTCACCCCAACGACTAGCGGGGGCGTCATCGGAGACCCAGTACTTC
cdr3_aa: CASSPQRLAGASSETQYF

cdr3_length: 15
d_call: NA
clone_size: NA
j_call: TRBJ2-5
v_call: TRBV4-3
cdr3_nt: TGCGCCAGCAGCCAGCCCGGACGGGGGATTGAGACCCAGTACTTC
cdr3_aa: CASSQPGRGIETQYF

cdr3_length: 13
d_call: NA
clone_size: NA
j_call: TRBJ2-3
v_call: TRBV7-9
cdr3_nt: TGTGCCAGCAGGATTTCAGGGACAGATACGCAGTATTTT
cdr3_aa: CASRISGTDTQYF

cdr3_length: 19
d_call: NA
clone_size: NA
j_call: TRBJ2-1
v_call: TRBV4-2
cdr3_nt: TGTGCCAGCAGCCAACCATCAACCTTAGTAGCGAGAGCCTACAATGAGCAGTTCTTC
cdr3_aa: CASSQPSTLVARAYNEQFF

cdr3_length: 14
d_call: NA
clone_size: NA
j_call: TRBJ1-6
v_call: TRBV7-2
cdr3_nt: TGTGCCAGCAGCCCGCGGGTGGTAGGTTCACCCCTCCACTTT
cdr3_aa: CASSPRVVGSPLHF

cdr3_length: 19
d_call: TRBD2
clone_size: NA
j_call: TRBJ2-2
v_call: TRBV7-9
cdr3_nt: TGTTCCAGCAGGTCCAGGACTAGCGGGAGGGGGTCCAACACCGGGGAGCTGTTTTTT
cdr3_aa: CSSRSRTSGRGSNTGELFF

cdr3_length: 19
d_call: NA
clone_size: NA
j_call: TRBJ2-2
v_call: TRBV7-2
cdr3_nt: TGTGCCAGCAGCCCTAGGTTCCGGGACACCACATTAAACACCGGGGAGCTGTTTTTT
cdr3_aa: CASSPRFRDTTLNTGELFF

cdr3_length: 15
d_call: TRBD2
clone_size: NA
j_call: TRBJ2-2
v_call: TRBV7-2
cdr3_nt: TGTGCCAGCAGCCTCCTGGCGGGAGTTTCCGGGGAGCTGTTTTTT
cdr3_aa: CASSLLAGVSGELFF

cdr3_length: 15
d_call: NA
clone_size: NA
j_call: TRBJ1-1
v_call: TRBV5-6
cdr3_nt: TGTGCCAGCAGCTGGGGGGATGTGTTGGGGGGTGAAGCTTTCTTT
cdr3_aa: CASSWGDVLGGEAFF

cdr3_length: 14
d_call: NA
clone_size: NA
j_call: TRBJ2-5
v_call: TRBV28
cdr3_nt: TGTGCCAGCAGTTTATGGGACAGCCAAGAGACCCAGTACTTC
cdr3_aa: CASSLWDSQETQYF

cdr3_length: 13
d_call: NA
clone_size: NA
j_call: TRBJ2-2
v_call: TRBV10-3
cdr3_nt: TGTGCCGCCGCGGGACAGATCACCGGGGAGCTGTTTTTT
cdr3_aa: CAAAGQITGELFF